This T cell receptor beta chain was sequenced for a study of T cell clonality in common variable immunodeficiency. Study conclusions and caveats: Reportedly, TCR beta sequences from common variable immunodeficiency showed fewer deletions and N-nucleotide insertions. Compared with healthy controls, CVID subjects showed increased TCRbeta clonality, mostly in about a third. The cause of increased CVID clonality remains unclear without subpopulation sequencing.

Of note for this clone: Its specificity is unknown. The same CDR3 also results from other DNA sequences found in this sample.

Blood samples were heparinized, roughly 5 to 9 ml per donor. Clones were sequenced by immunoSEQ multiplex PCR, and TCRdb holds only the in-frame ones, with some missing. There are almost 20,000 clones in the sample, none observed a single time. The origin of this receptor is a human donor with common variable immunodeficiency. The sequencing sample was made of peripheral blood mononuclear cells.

CDR3 sequence: CASSWGLTSGDTQYF. The CDR3 DNA, read in part, is TGTGCCAGCAGTTGGGGACTGACGAGCGGAGATACG. This sequence joins TRBV6-4 and TRBJ2-3, with a possible D match to TRBD2 (6 bases). Sequencing ends 3 residues short of the CDR3 end; the germline J gene provides the rest. Between the trimmed V and J ends, which lost 5 bases and 5 bases, there was a span of 17 bases. Per germline, CDR1 MRHNA and CDR2 SNTAGT. The CDR3 is 15 amino acids.